Listed below are T cell receptor beta chains from one sample, sequenced in a study of blood T cell repertoires in COVID-19. Method: immunoSEQ multiplex PCR; TCRdb's copy keeps in-frame clones and lacks some. The repertoire holds over 200,000 clones, with 65% to 90% as singletons. The sample consisted of peripheral blood. The receptors here all came from a human donor in a cohort sampled during active COVID-19. CDR3s include the opening cysteine and the closing phenylalanine or tryptophan. The D gene is left open where the match is weak. Clone sizes are given selectively: once, few, many, or a class where the clone is expanded.

>NA|TRBJ1-2|NA|TRBV5-1
CASRTGGANYGYTF
TGCGCCAGCAGGACGGGTGGAGCTAACTATGGCTACACCTTC
>TRBD1|TRBJ1-2|NA|TRBV27
CASSFRDRGRYGYTF
TGTGCCAGCAGTTTCCGGGACAGGGGGCGCTATGGCTACACCTTC
>TRBD1|TRBJ2-7|once|TRBV28
CASSRWDRRDYEQYF
TGTGCCAGCAGTAGATGGGACAGGCGAGATTACGAGCAGTACTTC
>NA|TRBJ1-2|NA|TRBV27
CASSLQIGKNYGYTF
TGTGCCAGCAGTTTACAAATCGGGAAAAACTATGGCTACACCTTC
>TRBD2|TRBJ2-1|once|TRBV27
CASTRRLAGASGVDEQFF
TGTGCCAGCACCCGAAGGCTAGCGGGAGCATCAGGAGTCGATGAGCAGTTCTTC
>TRBD1|TRBJ1-4|NA|TRBV6-6
CASSYSGQTNEKLFF
TGTGCCAGCAGTTACTCGGGACAGACTAATGAAAAACTGTTTTTT
>NA|TRBJ1-5|NA|TRBV28
CASSLWSGDQPQHF
TGTGCCAGCAGTTTATGGTCAGGGGACCAGCCCCAGCATTTT
>TRBD2|TRBJ2-5|NA|TRBV7-3
CASSSGLAGGGETQYF
TGTGCCAGCAGCTCCGGACTAGCGGGAGGTGGAGAGACCCAGTACTTC
>NA|TRBJ1-2|NA|TRBV6-4
CASSGGSRGYTF
TGTGCCAGCAGTGGCGGGAGCCGGGGCTACACCTTC
>TRBD2|TRBJ2-3|once|TRBV4-3
CASSQWEIAGDHTDTQYF
TGCGCCAGCAGCCAATGGGAGATAGCGGGAGACCACACAGATACGCAGTATTTT
>NA|TRBJ1-5|NA|TRBV6-2/TRBV6-3
CASSRSGLRNQPQHF
TGTGCCAGCAGTAGGTCAGGGCTCCGCAATCAGCCCCAGCATTTT
>NA|TRBJ1-5|NA|TRBV30
CAWRGEGPQHF
TGTGCCTGGAGGGGAGAGGGGCCCCAGCATTTT
>TRBD2|TRBJ2-7|NA|TRBV5-1
CASSFGLAGGYEQYF
TGCGCCAGCAGCTTCGGACTAGCGGGGGGCTACGAGCAGTACTTC
>TRBD2|TRBJ2-3|once|TRBV28
CASSSYSGIRDTQYF
TGTGCCAGCAGTTCATATAGCGGGATTCGGGATACGCAGTATTTT
>TRBD1|TRBJ2-6|NA|TRBV7-2
CASRGTGNPSGANVLTF
TGTGCCTCCCGGGGGACAGGGAACCCCTCTGGGGCCAACGTCCTGACTTTC
>TRBD2|TRBJ2-1|NA|TRBV28
CASSPQREEQFF
TGTGCCAGCAGTCCCCAGCGGGAGGAGCAGTTCTTC
>TRBD1|TRBJ1-2|once|TRBV5-4
CASSLGTGDYGYTF
TGTGCCAGCAGCTTGGGCACAGGGGACTATGGCTACACCTTC
>TRBD1|TRBJ1-4|NA|TRBV6-5
CASSYGDRVNEKLFF
TGTGCCAGCAGTTATGGGGACAGGGTTAATGAAAAACTGTTTTTT
>TRBD2|TRBJ2-4|NA|TRBV5-1
CASSLREGGNIQYF
TGCGCCAGCAGCCTGAGGGAGGGCGGAAACATTCAGTACTTC
>TRBD1|TRBJ1-5|NA|TRBV27
CASRQGANQPQHF
TGTGCCAGCCGACAGGGGGCCAATCAGCCCCAGCATTTT
>NA|TRBJ1-1|few|TRBV2
CASRGDSKDAFF
TGTGCCAGCAGAGGGGACTCCAAGGATGCTTTCTTT
>TRBD2|TRBJ2-1|NA|TRBV9
CASSVGPGGSYNEQFF
TGTGCCAGCAGCGTAGGGCCGGGGGGTTCCTACAATGAGCAGTTCTTC
>TRBD2|TRBJ2-1|NA|TRBV9
CASSVAGGRGNEQFF
TGTGCCAGCAGCGTAGCGGGAGGACGGGGAAATGAGCAGTTCTTC
>TRBD1|TRBJ2-7|few|TRBV28
CASSSPGTGGRSRYF
TGTGCCAGCAGTTCCCCCGGGACAGGGGGGAGGAGTCGGTACTTC
>TRBD2|TRBJ2-2|once|TRBV5-5
CASRVAGGNTGELFF
TGTGCCAGCAGAGTAGCGGGAGGCAACACCGGGGAGCTGTTTTTT
>TRBD1|TRBJ2-7|NA|TRBV5-1
CASSGQGPEQYF
TGCGCCAGCAGCGGACAGGGGCCCGAGCAGTACTTC
>NA|TRBJ2-2|once|TRBV2
CASSALPNTGELFF
TGTGCCAGCAGTGCTCTCCCGAACACCGGGGAGCTGTTTTTT
>TRBD1|TRBJ2-7|NA|TRBV4-1
CASSHPAGGGYEQYF
TGCGCCAGCAGCCACCCAGCAGGGGGCGGCTACGAGCAGTACTTC
>NA|TRBJ2-7|NA|TRBV19
CASSITLRTANYEQYF
TGTGCCAGTAGTATCACCTTAAGGACAGCGAACTACGAGCAGTACTTC
>NA|TRBJ2-2|NA|TRBV5-1
CASSLGQYTGELFF
TGCGCCAGCAGCTTAGGACAGTACACCGGGGAGCTGTTTTTT
>NA|TRBJ2-3|NA|TRBV6-5
CASRSGADTQYF
TGTGCCAGCAGATCAGGGGCAGATACGCAGTATTTT
>TRBD1|TRBJ1-6|few|TRBV19
CASGQGVWSPLHF
TGTGCCAGTGGACAGGGGGTCTGGTCACCCCTCCACTTT
>TRBD2|TRBJ2-1|once|TRBV7-2
CASSPRLAGIYNEQFF
TGTGCCAGCAGCCCCCGCCTAGCGGGGATATACAATGAGCAGTTCTTC
>TRBD1|TRBJ2-1|once|TRBV24-1
CATSEATGVGYNEQFF
TGTGCCACCAGTGAGGCTACAGGGGTGGGATACAATGAGCAGTTCTTC
>TRBD1|TRBJ2-7|NA|TRBV6-5
CASARDRFSYEQYF
TGTGCCAGCGCCCGGGACAGGTTTTCCTACGAGCAGTACTTC
>NA|TRBJ2-7|NA|TRBV6-5
CASRGPRSSPDEQYF
TGTGCCAGCAGGGGGCCGCGTTCGAGCCCCGACGAGCAGTACTTC
>TRBD2|TRBJ2-1|NA|TRBV7-9
CAWEGGNEQFF
TGTGCCTGGGAGGGCGGAAATGAGCAGTTCTTC
>NA|TRBJ2-1|medium-sized|TRBV10-1
CASRLDSHNEQFF
TGCGCCAGCAGATTGGACAGCCACAATGAGCAGTTCTTC
>NA|TRBJ1-1|NA|TRBV7-2
CASNLGDRNTEAFF
TGTGCCAGCAATCTAGGAGATAGGAACACTGAAGCTTTCTTT
>TRBD2|TRBJ2-7|NA|TRBV7-8
CASTLIAGEGDEQYF
TGTGCCAGCACCTTAATAGCGGGAGAGGGAGACGAGCAGTACTTC
>TRBD1|TRBJ1-5|NA|TRBV7-8
CASSLGQGGQPQHF
TGTGCCAGCAGCTTAGGACAGGGGGGTCAGCCCCAGCATTTT
>TRBD1|TRBJ1-5|NA|TRBV18
CASSPGQGHLQPQHF
TGTGCCAGCTCACCAGGACAGGGGCATCTACAGCCCCAGCATTTT
>NA|TRBJ2-1|NA|TRBV5-4
CASSLVWSGQLYNEQFF
TGTGCCAGCAGCTTGGTATGGAGCGGGCAACTATACAATGAGCAGTTCTTC
>NA|TRBJ1-1|once|TRBV18
CASSGLVSQTEAFF
TGTGCCAGCTCCGGGTTAGTGTCCCAAACTGAAGCTTTCTTT
>NA|TRBJ2-7|NA|TRBV6-2/TRBV6-3
CASSRQLELSYEQYF
TGTGCCAGCAGCCGACAGCTAGAGCTTTCCTACGAGCAGTACTTC
>NA|TRBJ1-2|NA|TRBV5-4
CASSTGKNYGYTF
TGTGCCAGCAGTACAGGGAAAAACTATGGCTACACCTTC
>NA|TRBJ2-6|NA|TRBV2
CASPPNSGANVLTF
TGTGCCAGCCCCCCCAACTCTGGGGCCAACGTCCTGACTTTC
>NA|TRBJ1-1|NA|TRBV12-3/TRBV12-4
CASSFGGNTEAFF
TGTGCCAGCAGTTTCGGAGGGAACACTGAAGCTTTCTTT
>TRBD1|TRBJ2-5|NA|TRBV4-3
CASSQDRTGGQYF
TGCGCCAGCAGCCAAGATCGAACAGGGGGTCAGTACTTC
>NA|TRBJ1-1|NA|TRBV4-3
CASSQEARNTEAFF
TGCGCCAGCAGCCAAGAAGCGAGGAACACTGAAGCTTTCTTT
>NA|TRBJ1-5|NA|TRBV28
CASSFMSRGGNQPQHF
TGTGCCAGCAGTTTTATGTCCAGGGGAGGCAATCAGCCCCAGCATTTT
>TRBD1|TRBJ1-2|NA|TRBV7-9
CASSRGQGLGYTF
TGTGCCAGCAGCCGGGGACAGGGTCTGGGCTACACCTTC
>TRBD1|TRBJ1-4|NA|TRBV18
CASSPAQGLTYEKLFF
TGTGCCAGCTCACCCGCACAGGGGCTAACCTATGAAAAACTGTTTTTT
>TRBD2|TRBJ2-7|NA|TRBV7-2
CASSRRSGGYEQYF
TGTGCCAGCAGCCGCCGTTCGGGGGGCTACGAGCAGTACTTC
>TRBD2|TRBJ2-3|once|TRBV29-1
CSVDRAGGPNTQYF
TGCAGCGTTGACAGAGCGGGAGGGCCAAATACGCAGTATTTT
>NA|TRBJ2-3|NA|TRBV5-5
CASSALSTDTQYF
TGTGCCAGCAGCGCACTTAGTACAGATACGCAGTATTTT
>TRBD2|TRBJ2-7|NA|TRBV9
CASSVGTSDNYEQYF
TGTGCCAGCAGCGTTGGGACTAGCGATAACTACGAGCAGTACTTC
>TRBD1|TRBJ1-5|NA|TRBV4-2
CASSRRDRGPGNQPQHF
TGTGCCAGCAGCCGGCGGGACAGGGGGCCTGGCAATCAGCCCCAGCATTTT
>NA|TRBJ2-3|NA|TRBV6-5
CASSKSVLADTQYF
TGTGCCAGCAGTAAGTCAGTCCTTGCTGATACGCAGTATTTT
>NA|TRBJ1-1|NA|TRBV9
CASSAHRGNTEAFF
TGTGCCAGCAGCGCCCATAGGGGTAACACTGAAGCTTTCTTT